This T cell receptor beta chain was profiled in a study of blood T cell repertoires in COVID-19. The overall study: Whether acute or convalescent, the COVID-19 samples came from the United States, Italy and Spain. PBMCs, B-cell-depleted T cells, or T cells were the source of the cDNA or gDNA that made up the material.

This clone has just a few counts. Authors' data handling: How many nucleated cells were present was estimated from reference gene primer amplification. The data were produced by immunoSEQ multiplex PCR, yet TCRdb's version contains in-frame clones alone and is incomplete. That table supplies the V and J calls and clone size; D and trimming were determined from the DNA. In the table there are 210,000 or so clones, roughly 73% of which are singletons. Germline CDR1 and CDR2: SGHDN and FVKESK. The CDR3 spans 13 residues. V was cut by 0 bases and J by 7 bases, with 7 bases left in between. This clonotype was obtained from an elderly woman with active or convalescent COVID-19. The sample consisted of peripheral blood. The V gene is TRBV14, the J gene TRBJ1-5; possibly TRBD1 for D (5 bases). Written as DNA, the CDR3 is TGTGCCAGCAGCCAAGACAGGGCCCAGCCCCAGCATTTT. Its translation is CASSQDRAQPQHF.